This T cell receptor beta chain is from a study of blood T cell repertoires in COVID-19. Across the study: Samples of COVID-19 (acute and convalescent) were obtained from the United States, Italy and Spain.

V lost 3 bases to trimming and J lost 5 bases; unmatched junction nucleotides: 9. Germline V gene lookup returns CDR1 SGHAT and CDR2 FQNNGV. CDR3 length: 17 amino acids. As handled by the study authors: By means of reference gene primer amplification, nucleated cell counts were estimated. TCRdb's table, derived via immunoSEQ multiplex PCR, lists solely in-frame clones and lacks some. V and J calls and clone size are those listed in that table; D and trimming were worked out from the DNA. The sample yields 150,000 to 200,000 clones, 81% seen once. This chain uses TRBV11-2 with TRBJ2-2; 10 positions match TRBD1. The sample taken for sequencing was peripheral blood. The sequence was collected from a man in his sixties with active or convalescent COVID-19. The CDR3 bases are TGTGCCAGCAGCTTTTTCCCGGGACAGGGGAAAACCGGGGAGCTGTTTTTT. Its translation is CASSFFPGQGKTGELFF.